The present T cell receptor beta chain was sequenced within a study of CD8 T cells in ankylosing spondylitis. A few counts support this clonotype. Antigen unknown. Between the trimmed V and J ends, which lost 4 bases and 4 bases, there was a span of 28 bases. Looked up from germline, CDR1 is SGHRS and CDR2 is YFSETQ. The CDR3 has 19 residues. TCRdb re-derived calls from the 5' RACE reads in MiXCR, one entry per CDR3 protein. The repertoire has about 350,000 distinct CDR3 sequences, approximately 22% of them found once; the top ten carry 10% to 15%. Regarding the study as a whole: Within peripheral blood, clones linked to disease were CD8+ and relatively rare. Reports say disease-linked clones showed up significantly more in matched ankylosing spondylitis synovial fluid. Ankylosing spondylitis blood appeared to carry a characteristic TCR beta motif of roughly eight highly homologous variants.

The sample comprised blood, either unsorted or a sorted T cell fraction (not recorded which). The receptor was isolated from a male donor with ankylosing spondylitis or in good health (not recorded which). The rearrangement links TRBV5-1 to TRBJ2-3; D tentatively fits TRBD1 or TRBD2 (5 bases each). Here the CDR3 reads CASSDGAHPTGSDADTQYF. In DNA form, the CDR3 reads TGCGCCAGCAGCGACGGGGCCCACCCGACGGGGAGTGACGCAGATACGCAGTATTTT.